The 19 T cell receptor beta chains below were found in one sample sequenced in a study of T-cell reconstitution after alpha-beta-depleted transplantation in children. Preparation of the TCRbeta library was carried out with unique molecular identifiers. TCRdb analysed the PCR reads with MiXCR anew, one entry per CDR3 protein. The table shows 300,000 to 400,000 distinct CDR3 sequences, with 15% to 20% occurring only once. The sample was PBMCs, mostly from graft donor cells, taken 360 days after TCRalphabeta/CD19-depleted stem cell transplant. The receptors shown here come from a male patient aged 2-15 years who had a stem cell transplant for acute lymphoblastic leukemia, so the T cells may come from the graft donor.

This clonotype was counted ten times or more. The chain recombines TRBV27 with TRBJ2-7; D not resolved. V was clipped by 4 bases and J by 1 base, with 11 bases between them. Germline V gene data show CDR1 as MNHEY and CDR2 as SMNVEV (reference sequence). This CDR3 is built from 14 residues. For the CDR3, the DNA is TGTGCCAGCAGTTACACCGACACTTCCTACGAGCAGTACTTC. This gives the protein CASSYTDTSYEQYF.

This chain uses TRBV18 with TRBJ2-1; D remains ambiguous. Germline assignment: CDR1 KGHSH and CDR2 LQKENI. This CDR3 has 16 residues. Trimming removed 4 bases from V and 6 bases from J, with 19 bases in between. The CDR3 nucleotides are TGTGCCAGCTCACGAATCCGGCCGGACGTAGGCAATGAGCAGTTCTTC. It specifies CASSRIRPDVGNEQFF.

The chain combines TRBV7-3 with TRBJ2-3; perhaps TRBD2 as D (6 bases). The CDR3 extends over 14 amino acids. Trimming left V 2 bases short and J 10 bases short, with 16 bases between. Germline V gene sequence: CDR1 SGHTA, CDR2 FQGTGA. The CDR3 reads CASSLQVVGTPQYF. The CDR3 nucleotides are TGTGCCAGCAGCTTACAGGTAGTCGGGACTCCGCAGTATTTT.

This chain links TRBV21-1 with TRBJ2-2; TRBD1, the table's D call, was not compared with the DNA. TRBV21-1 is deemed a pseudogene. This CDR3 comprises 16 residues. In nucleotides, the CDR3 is TGTGCCAGCAGCAAGGCGACCGGGACCCCAATCGGGGAGCTGTTTTTT. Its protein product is CASSKATGTPIGELFF.

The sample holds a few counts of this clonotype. Written as DNA, the CDR3 is TGCAGTGCTATATTAGGGAACTCACCAGATACGCAGTATTTT. Translated: CSAILGNSPDTQYF. This sequence joins TRBV20-1 and TRBJ2-3; D remains ambiguous. Germline lookup yields CDR1 DFQATT and CDR2 SNEGSKA (reference sequence). This CDR3 contains 14 residues. The ends were cut back, 4 bases at V and 4 bases at J, with 15 bases in the middle.

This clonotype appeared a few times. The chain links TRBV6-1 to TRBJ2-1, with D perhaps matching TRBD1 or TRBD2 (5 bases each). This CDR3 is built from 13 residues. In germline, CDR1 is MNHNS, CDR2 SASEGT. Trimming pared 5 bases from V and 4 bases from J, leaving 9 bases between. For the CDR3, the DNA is TGTGCCAGCAGTCGGGACGGTTACAATGAGCAGTTCTTC. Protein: CASSRDGYNEQFF.

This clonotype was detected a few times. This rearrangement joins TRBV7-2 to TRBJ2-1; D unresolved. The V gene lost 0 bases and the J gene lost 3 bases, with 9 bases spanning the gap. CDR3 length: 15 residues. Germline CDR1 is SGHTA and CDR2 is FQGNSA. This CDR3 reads CASSLAFPGYNEQFF. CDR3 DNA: TGTGCCAGCAGCTTAGCCTTCCCGGGCTACAATGAGCAGTTCTTC.

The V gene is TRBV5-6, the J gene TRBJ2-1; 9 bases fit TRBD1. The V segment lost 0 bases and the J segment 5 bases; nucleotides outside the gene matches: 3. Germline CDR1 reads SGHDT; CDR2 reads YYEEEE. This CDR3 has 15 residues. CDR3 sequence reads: CASSLVGTGHNEQFF. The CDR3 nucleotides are TGTGCCAGCAGCTTGGTCGGGACAGGGCACAATGAGCAGTTCTTC.

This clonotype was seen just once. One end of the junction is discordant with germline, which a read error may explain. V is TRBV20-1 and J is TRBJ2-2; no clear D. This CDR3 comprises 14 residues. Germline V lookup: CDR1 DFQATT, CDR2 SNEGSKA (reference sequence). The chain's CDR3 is CSARERPATWELFF. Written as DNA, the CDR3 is TGCAGTGCTAGAGAACGGCCTGCCACCTGGGAGCTGTTTTTT.

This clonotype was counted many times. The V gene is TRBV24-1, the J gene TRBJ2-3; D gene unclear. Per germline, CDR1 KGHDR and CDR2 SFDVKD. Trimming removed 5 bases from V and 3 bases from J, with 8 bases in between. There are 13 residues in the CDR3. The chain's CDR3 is CATSGVGTDTQYF. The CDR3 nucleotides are TGTGCCACCAGTGGGGTGGGGACAGATACGCAGTATTTT.

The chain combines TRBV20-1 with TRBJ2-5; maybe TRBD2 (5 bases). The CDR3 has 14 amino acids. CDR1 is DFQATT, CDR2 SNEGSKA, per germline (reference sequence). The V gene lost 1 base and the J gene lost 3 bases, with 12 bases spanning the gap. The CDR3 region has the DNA TGCAGTGCTAGAGCTGCGAGCGGTGAAGAGACCCAGTACTTC. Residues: CSARAASGEETQYF.

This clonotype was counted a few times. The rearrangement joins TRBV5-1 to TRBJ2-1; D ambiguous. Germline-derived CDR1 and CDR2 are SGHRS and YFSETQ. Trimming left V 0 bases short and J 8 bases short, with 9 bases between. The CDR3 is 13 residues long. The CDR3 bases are TGCGCCAGCAGCTTGGGTGAAGGATATGAGCAGTTCTTC. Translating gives CASSLGEGYEQFF.

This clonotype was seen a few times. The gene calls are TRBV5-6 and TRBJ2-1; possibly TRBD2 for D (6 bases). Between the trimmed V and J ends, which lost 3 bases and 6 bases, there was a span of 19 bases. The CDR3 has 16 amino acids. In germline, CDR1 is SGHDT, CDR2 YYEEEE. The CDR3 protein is CASSSDAGLATNEQFF. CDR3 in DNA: TGTGCCAGCAGCTCCGACGCTGGGCTAGCGACCAATGAGCAGTTCTTC.

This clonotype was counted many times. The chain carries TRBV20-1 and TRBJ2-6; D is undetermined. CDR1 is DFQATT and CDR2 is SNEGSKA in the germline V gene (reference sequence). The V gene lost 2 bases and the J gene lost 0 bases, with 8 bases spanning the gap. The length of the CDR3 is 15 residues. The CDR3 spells CSARMGSSGANVLTF. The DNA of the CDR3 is TGCAGTGCTAGAATGGGCAGCTCTGGGGCCAACGTCCTGACTTTC.

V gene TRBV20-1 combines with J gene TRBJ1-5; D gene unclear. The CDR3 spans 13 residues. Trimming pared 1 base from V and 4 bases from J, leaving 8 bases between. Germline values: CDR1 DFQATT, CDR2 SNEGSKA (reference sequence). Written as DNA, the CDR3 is TGCAGTGCTAGAGTCGCCATTAATCAGCCCCAGCATTTT. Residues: CSARVAINQPQHF.

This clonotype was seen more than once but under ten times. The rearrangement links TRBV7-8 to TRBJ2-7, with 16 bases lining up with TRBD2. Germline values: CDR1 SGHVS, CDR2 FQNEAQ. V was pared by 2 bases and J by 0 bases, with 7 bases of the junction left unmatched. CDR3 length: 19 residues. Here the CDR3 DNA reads TGTGCCAGCAGCTTATACGGGACTAGCGGGAGGGCCGGCTCCTACGAGCAGTACTTC. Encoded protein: CASSLYGTSGRAGSYEQYF.

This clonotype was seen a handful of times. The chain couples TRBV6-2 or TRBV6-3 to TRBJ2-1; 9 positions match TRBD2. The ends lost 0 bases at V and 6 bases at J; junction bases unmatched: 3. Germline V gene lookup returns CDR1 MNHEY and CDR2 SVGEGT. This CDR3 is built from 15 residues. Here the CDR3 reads CASSYSGLAANEQFF. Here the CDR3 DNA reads TGTGCCAGCAGTTACTCGGGACTAGCTGCCAATGAGCAGTTCTTC.

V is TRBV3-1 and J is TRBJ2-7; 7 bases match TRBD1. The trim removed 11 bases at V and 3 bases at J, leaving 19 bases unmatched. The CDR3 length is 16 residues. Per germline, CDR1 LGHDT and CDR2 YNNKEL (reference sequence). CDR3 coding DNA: TGTGCCTCCTGCCACCAGCTCCGGGACAGAGTCTACGAGCAGTACTTC. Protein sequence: CASCHQLRDRVYEQYF.

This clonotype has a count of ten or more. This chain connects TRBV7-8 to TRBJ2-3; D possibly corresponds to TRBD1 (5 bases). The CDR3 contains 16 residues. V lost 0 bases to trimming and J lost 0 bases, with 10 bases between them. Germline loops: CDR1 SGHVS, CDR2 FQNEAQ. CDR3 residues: CASSLAGHLSTDTQYF. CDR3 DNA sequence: TGTGCCAGCAGCTTAGCGGGGCATCTAAGCACAGATACGCAGTATTTT.